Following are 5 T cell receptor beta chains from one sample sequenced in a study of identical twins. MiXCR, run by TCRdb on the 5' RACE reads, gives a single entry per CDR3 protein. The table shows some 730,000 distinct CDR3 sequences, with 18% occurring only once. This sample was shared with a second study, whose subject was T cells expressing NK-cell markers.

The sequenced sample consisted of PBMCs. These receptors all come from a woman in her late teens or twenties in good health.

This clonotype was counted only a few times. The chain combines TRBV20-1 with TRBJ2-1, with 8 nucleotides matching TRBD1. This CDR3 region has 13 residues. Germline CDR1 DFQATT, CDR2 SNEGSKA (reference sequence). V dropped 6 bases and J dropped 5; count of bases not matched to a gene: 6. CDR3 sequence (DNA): TGCAGTGCCAAGGACAGGGAGGACAATGAGCAGTTCTTC. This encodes CSAKDREDNEQFF.

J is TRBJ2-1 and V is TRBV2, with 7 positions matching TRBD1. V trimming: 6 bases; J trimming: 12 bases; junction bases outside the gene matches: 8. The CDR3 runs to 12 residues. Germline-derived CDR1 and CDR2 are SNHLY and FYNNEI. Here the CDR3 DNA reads TGTGCCAGCAGGATGGGACAGTATGGGCAGTTCTTC. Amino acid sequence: CASRMGQYGQFF.

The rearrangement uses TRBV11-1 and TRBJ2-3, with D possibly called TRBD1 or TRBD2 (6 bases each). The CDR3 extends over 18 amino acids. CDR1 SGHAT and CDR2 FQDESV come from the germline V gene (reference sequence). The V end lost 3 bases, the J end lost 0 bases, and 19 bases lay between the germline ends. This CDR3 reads CASSLPQGGTHSTDTQYF. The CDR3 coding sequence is TGTGCCAGCAGCTTGCCTCAAGGGGGGACCCATAGCACAGATACGCAGTATTTT.

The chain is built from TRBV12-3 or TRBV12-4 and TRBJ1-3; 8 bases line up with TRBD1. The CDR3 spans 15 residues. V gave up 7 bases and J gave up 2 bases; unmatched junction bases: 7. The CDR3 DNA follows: TGTGCCAGCACCTCCGACAGGGGTGCTGGAAACACCATATATTTT. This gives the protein CASTSDRGAGNTIYF.

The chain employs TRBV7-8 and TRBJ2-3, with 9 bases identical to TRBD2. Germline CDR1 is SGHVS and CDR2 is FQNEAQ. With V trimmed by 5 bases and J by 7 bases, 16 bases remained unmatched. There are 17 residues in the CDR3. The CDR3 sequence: CASSPPLRLAGWYTQYF. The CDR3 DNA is TGTGCCAGCAGCCCCCCCCTCCGGCTAGCGGGATGGTATACGCAGTATTTT.